The source of this T cell receptor beta chain is a study of T-cell memory formation after mild COVID-19. In the study overall: Each donor largely had its own TCR clusters.

A word on this clonotype: Its antigen is undetermined.

Each CDR3 protein is one row after TCRdb ran MiXCR on the 5' RACE reads. The table includes about 410,000 distinct CDR3 sequences, more than 20% detected once. This CDR3 has 14 residues. With V trimmed by 6 bases and J by 0 bases, 1 base remained unmatched. Findings and caveats of the study: Clones shrinking from day 15 to 85 showed even CD4/CD8 mixes; later expanders tilted CD4+. Several responding clones turned up in pre-infection memory, indicating that cross-reactive memory may have taken part.

The receptor was derived from an adult woman who had mild COVID-19 (a few samples of this study predate the infection). Cell type and time point are not known. Sequencing was carried out using PBMCs or a T cell subset sorted from them (not recorded which). The chain links TRBV12-3 or TRBV12-4 to TRBJ2-2, with 7 bases aligning to TRBD1. The CDR3 loop is CASRTGTNTGELFF. The CDR3 DNA sequence: TGTGCCAGCAGGACAGGGACGAACACCGGGGAGCTGTTTTTT.